Listed here is a single T cell receptor beta chain. Its antigen is unknown. A much larger clone sits a single nucleotide away, making a read error possible. These data originate in a study of early T cells in non-severe SARS-CoV-2 infection. Each CDR3 protein is one row after TCRdb ran MiXCR on the 5' RACE reads. The sample includes some 36,000 distinct CDR3 sequences, around 7% seen only once; the top ten take roughly a quarter. Study observations and caveats: Clonotype matching in VDJdb favored anti-spike CD8 responses and did not capture private and CD4 specificities.

The sequencing used whole blood, collected at baseline. This receptor was identified in an adult who was a healthcare worker with PCR-confirmed SARS-CoV-2 infection or an uninfected control (not recorded which).

The CDR3 spells CASSPPFTKAFF. The CDR3 region has the DNA TGTGCCAGCTCACCACCATTCACTAAAGCTTTCTTT. This rearrangement joins TRBV18 to TRBJ1-1; D not resolved. Germline CDR1 and CDR2: KGHSH and LQKENI. CDR3 size: 12 residues.